These 31 T cell receptor beta chains were sequenced from one sample in a study of blood T cell repertoires in COVID-19. Only in-frame clones appear in the TCRdb table, and some are missing; sequencing was by immunoSEQ multiplex PCR. The data contain a few hundred thousand clones, 86% of them singletons. The material sequenced was peripheral blood. All receptors derive from a man older than 75 with acute or convalescent COVID-19.

The gene calls are TRBV5-5 and TRBJ1-3, with TRBD1 matching over 10 bases. The CDR3 spans 16 residues. The V segment lost 4 bases and the J segment 4 bases; nucleotides outside the gene matches: 8. Germline values: CDR1 SGHKS, CDR2 YYEKEE (reference sequence). The CDR3 spells CASSPGTGAYGNTIYF. The CDR3 region has the DNA TGTGCCAGCAGCCCCGGGACAGGGGCCTACGGAAACACCATATATTTT.

The chain has TRBV2 and TRBJ2-3; 10 positions match TRBD1. Germline-derived CDR1 and CDR2 are SNHLY and FYNNEI. V lost 5 bases to trimming and J lost 3 bases; unmatched junction nucleotides: 5. CDR3 length: 15 residues. Here the CDR3 DNA reads TGTGCCAGCAGTCAAGACAGGGGGCGGACAGATACGCAGTATTTT. Amino acid sequence: CASSQDRGRTDTQYF.

The chain has TRBV28 and TRBJ2-3; 10 bases fit TRBD2. Germline V gives CDR1 MDHEN, CDR2 SYDVKM. Unmatched junction bases numbered 6, after V lost 4 bases and J lost 2 bases. The CDR3 has 16 amino acids. DNA for the CDR3: TGTGCCAGCAGTTCACTAGCGGGAACTTTCACAGATACGCAGTATTTT. Its protein is CASSSLAGTFTDTQYF.

The chain recombines TRBV19 with TRBJ1-5; the D is unclear. V shed 3 bases and J shed 4 bases, with 19 bases lying between them. Germline V CDR1 and CDR2: LNHDA, SQIVND (reference sequence). The CDR3 runs to 17 residues. In DNA, the CDR3 is TGTGCCAGTAGTATGGCTTCTTGGGCCTCAAGAAATCAGCCCCAGCATTTT. This codes for CASSMASWASRNQPQHF.

The CDR3 is CASSPGGRQPQHF. In DNA, the CDR3 is TGTGCCAGCAGCCCTGGAGGGAGGCAGCCCCAGCATTTT. V and J are TRBV11-2 and TRBJ1-5; D unresolved. Germline lookup yields CDR1 SGHAT and CDR2 FQNNGV. CDR3 length: 13 amino acids. Trimming took 5 bases from V and 7 from J, leaving 12 bases between them.

V gene TRBV11-3 combines with J gene TRBJ1-1, with unresolved D. V dropped 1 base and J dropped 4 bases, with 10 bases sitting between them. This CDR3 spans 14 amino acids. In germline, CDR1 is SGHNT, CDR2 YENEEA. CDR3 sequence: CASSLGPGSTEAFF. The CDR3 bases are TGTGCCAGCAGCTTAGGTCCCGGGAGCACTGAAGCTTTCTTT.

V is TRBV11-2 and J is TRBJ2-2, with TRBD1 matching 7 bases. With 3 bases clipped from V and 8 bases from J, the junction kept 6 bases outside the gene matches. Germline CDR1 is SGHAT and CDR2 is FQNNGV. The CDR3 length is 14 residues. Here the CDR3 reads CASSLGQLGGELFF. The CDR3 DNA sequence: TGTGCCAGCAGCTTGGGACAGTTAGGTGGGGAGCTGTTTTTT.

J is TRBJ2-7 and V is TRBV18; 7 bases align to TRBD2. CDR1 is KGHSH, CDR2 LQKENI, per germline. This CDR3 has 14 residues. V was pared by 0 bases and J by 5 bases, with 4 bases of the junction left unmatched. The DNA of the CDR3 is TGTGCCAGCTCACCACCCCCTAGCGGTAACGAGCAGTACTTC. Protein: CASSPPPSGNEQYF.

A single count supports this clone. This sequence joins TRBV7-2 and TRBJ1-2; TRBD1 matches at 7 bases. Germline V lookup: CDR1 SGHTA, CDR2 FQGNSA. V lost 3 bases to trimming and J lost 7 bases; unmatched junction nucleotides: 5. There are 13 residues in the CDR3. CDR3 loop: CASSFRGTSGYTF. CDR3 sequence (DNA): TGTGCCAGCAGCTTCAGGGGGACCTCTGGCTACACCTTC.

This clone was seen a single time. The V and J genes are TRBV27 and TRBJ2-7; no clear D. The germline CDR1 and CDR2 sequences are MNHEY and SMNVEV (reference sequence). The CDR3 has 12 amino acids. V was clipped by 8 bases and J by 4 bases, with 12 bases between them. Here the CDR3 reads CASVPSEYEQYF. The CDR3 DNA is TGTGCCAGCGTCCCGTCCGAGTACGAGCAGTACTTC.

J is TRBJ1-5 and V is TRBV29-1, with D possibly being TRBD1 (6 bases). This CDR3 spans 14 amino acids. Germline V CDR1 and CDR2: SQVTM, ANQGSEA. The V and J ends lost 6 bases and 4 bases respectively, with 16 bases between them. CDR3 in DNA: TGCAGCGTCGCCGAAGACAGGAGGAATCAGCCCCAGCATTTT. Translation: CSVAEDRRNQPQHF.

The rearrangement joins TRBV28 to TRBJ2-3; unclear D gene. The CDR3 is 14 residues long. Germline lookup yields CDR1 MDHEN and CDR2 SYDVKM. The V and J ends lost 6 bases and 8 bases respectively, with 18 bases between them. CDR3 sequence reads: CASSPAAPPGTQYF. The DNA for the CDR3 is TGTGCCAGCAGCCCCGCGGCTCCTCCTGGTACGCAGTATTTT.

The chain joins TRBV19 to TRBJ2-2, with a possible D match to TRBD1 (6 bases). The germline V gene has CDR1 LNHDA and CDR2 SQIVND (reference sequence). The CDR3 runs 15 residues. V dropped 1 base and J dropped 0 bases, with 6 bases sitting between them. CDR3 sequence reads: CASSIGTANTGELFF. In DNA, the CDR3 is TGTGCCAGTAGTATAGGGACAGCGAACACCGGGGAGCTGTTTTTT. Complete variable domain (other parts from reference TRBV19 and TRBJ2-2): DGGITQSPKYLFRKEGQNVTLSCEQNLNHDAMYWYRQDPGQGLRLIYYSQIVNDFQKGDIAEGYSVSREKKESFPLTVTSAQKNPTAFYLCASSIGTANTGELFFGEGSRLTVL.

V usage is TRBV18 and J usage is TRBJ2-3; 11 bases align to TRBD1. V was clipped by 3 bases and J by 5 bases; unmatched bases: 4. The CDR3 consists of 15 residues. CDR1 is KGHSH, CDR2 LQKENI, per germline. The CDR3 reads CASSPGGQGEDTQYF. DNA of the CDR3: TGTGCCAGCTCACCCGGGGGACAGGGGGAAGATACGCAGTATTTT.

The V gene is TRBV3-1 (or the pseudogene TRBV3-2), the J gene TRBJ1-2; D not resolved. The ends were cut back, 1 base at V and 8 bases at J, with 11 bases in the middle. Germline CDR1 and CDR2: LGHDT and YNNKEL (reference sequence). There are 13 residues in the CDR3. DNA of the CDR3: TGTGCCAGCAGCCAAGCCCTCGGCGGGGGCTACACCTTC. It translates to CASSQALGGGYTF.

V is TRBV29-1 and J is TRBJ2-7; 9 nucleotides align to TRBD2. Germline CDR1 and CDR2: SQVTM and ANQGSEA. CDR3 length equals 12 residues. V lost 7 bases to trimming and J lost 5 bases; unmatched junction nucleotides: 6. CDR3 in amino acids: CSGGGALNEQYF. As DNA, the CDR3 is TGCAGCGGCGGGGGGGCCCTCAACGAGCAGTACTTC.

This chain connects TRBV7-9 to TRBJ1-4; TRBD1 matches at 8 bases. CDR1 is SEHNR, CDR2 FQNEAQ, per germline (reference sequence). This CDR3 has 13 residues. V trimming: 5 bases; J trimming: 8 bases; junction bases outside the gene matches: 4. The CDR3 sequence: CASSGTGGEKLFF. The CDR3 bases are TGTGCCAGCAGCGGAACAGGGGGAGAAAAACTGTTTTTT.

The V gene is TRBV7-8, the J gene TRBJ2-1, with D perhaps TRBD2 (6 bases). The germline CDR1 and CDR2 sequences are SGHVS and FQNEAQ. Trimming pared 1 base from V and 12 bases from J, leaving 13 bases between. The CDR3 extends over 13 amino acids. The CDR3 coding sequence is TGTGCCAGCAGCTTAGGGGGCGCGGGAAGGCAGTTCTTC. This sequence encodes CASSLGGAGRQFF. The full variable domain, in which reference TRBV7-8 and TRBJ2-1 provide the parts outside the CDR3, is GAGVSQSPRYKVAKRGQDVALRCDPISGHVSLFWYQQALGQGPEFLTYFQNEAQLDKSGLPSDRFFAERPEGSVSTLKIQRTQQEDSAVYLCASSLGGAGRQFFGPGTRLTVL.

The rearrangement links TRBV6-2 or TRBV6-3 to TRBJ2-3; the match to TRBD2 covers 14 bases. Germline V gives CDR1 MNHEY, CDR2 SVGEGT. Losses at the gene ends were 4 bases for V and 2 bases for J; bases not matched to a gene: 2. The CDR3 runs to 16 residues. The CDR3 region is CASSLTSGGATDTQYF. The CDR3 DNA sequence: TGTGCCAGCAGTTTGACTAGCGGGGGGGCCACAGATACGCAGTATTTT.

This chain uses TRBV5-6 with TRBJ1-6; possibly TRBD1 for D (5 bases). Looked up from germline, CDR1 is SGHDT and CDR2 is YYEEEE. Trimming removed 6 bases from V and 14 bases from J, with 18 bases in between. This CDR3 contains 13 residues. The DNA of the CDR3 is TGTGCCAGCACCCCTAGGGGAACGATCACCCTCCACTTT. This translates into CASTPRGTITLHF.

The chain has TRBV5-6 and TRBJ2-7, with TRBD1 matching over 9 bases. Germline assignment: CDR1 SGHDT and CDR2 YYEEEE. The ends lost 0 bases at V and 3 bases at J; junction bases unmatched: 7. This CDR3 region has 16 residues. The CDR3 sequence is CASSLAGQGPRYEQYF. The CDR3, as DNA: TGTGCCAGCAGCTTGGCCGGACAGGGGCCACGCTACGAGCAGTACTTC.

CDR3 sequence: CASSEASGVGGNSPLHF. CDR3 nucleotides: TGTGCCAGCAGTGAAGCGTCAGGGGTAGGTGGGAATTCACCCCTCCACTTT. The rearrangement joins TRBV2 to TRBJ1-6, with D perhaps matching TRBD1 (6 bases). CDR3 length: 17 residues. Germline CDR1 SNHLY, CDR2 FYNNEI. Trimming stripped 0 bases from V and 7 bases from J, with 16 bases between. The whole variable domain, remainder taken from reference TRBV2 and TRBJ1-6, is EPEVTQTPSHQVTQMGQEVILRCVPISNHLYFYWYRQILGQKVEFLVSFYNNEISEKSEIFDDQFSVERPDGSNFTLKIRSTKLEDSAMYFCASSEASGVGGNSPLHFGNGTRLTVT.

The chain has TRBV4-2 and TRBJ1-6, with TRBD1 matching 8 bases. This CDR3 spans 18 amino acids. V dropped 0 bases and J dropped 2; count of bases not matched to a gene: 6. Germline V gene sequence: CDR1 LGHNA, CDR2 YNFKEQ. This CDR3 is CASSQDRTGMTYNSPLHF. The CDR3 DNA is TGTGCCAGCAGCCAAGATCGGACAGGGATGACCTATAATTCACCCCTCCACTTT.

The rearrangement joins TRBV4-3 to TRBJ2-5, with D possibly matching TRBD1 (6 bases). CDR1 LGHNA and CDR2 YSLEER come from the germline V gene. Trimming left V 5 bases short and J 4 bases short, with 11 bases between. The CDR3 loop spans 13 amino acids. In nucleotides, the CDR3 is TGCGCCAGCAGCGTGGGGACAAGAGAGACCCAGTACTTC. Encoded protein: CASSVGTRETQYF.

The chain couples TRBV27 to TRBJ1-6; D possibly corresponds to TRBD1 (6 bases). Trimming removed 5 bases at V and 11 bases at J, with 13 bases between. This CDR3 contains 13 residues. Germline-derived CDR1 and CDR2 are MNHEY and SMNVEV (reference sequence). The CDR3 nucleotides are TGTGCCAGCAGTCCCCTCGGGGGGCCACCCCTCCACTTT. It codes for CASSPLGGPPLHF.

The J gene is TRBJ1-6, the V gene TRBV27; D gene ambiguous. The germline gives CDR1 MNHEY, CDR2 SMNVEV (reference sequence). V dropped 5 bases and J dropped 7 bases, with 15 bases sitting between them. CDR3 size: 15 residues. The CDR3 nucleotides read TGTGCCAGCAGTCCATCCCAGGTGGTCAATTCACCCCTCCACTTT. Protein: CASSPSQVVNSPLHF.

This clone was picked up a small number of times. The chain links TRBV7-9 to TRBJ1-3; D ambiguous. Germline values: CDR1 SEHNR, CDR2 FQNEAQ (reference sequence). This CDR3 is built from 14 residues. Trimming shortened V by 10 bases and J by 0 bases, and 13 bases separated the two germline ends. The CDR3 protein is CAIPPGGSGNTIYF. The CDR3 DNA reads TGTGCCATTCCCCCAGGAGGCTCTGGAAACACCATATATTTT.

V is TRBV4-2 and J is TRBJ1-6; D remains unclear. Looked up from germline, CDR1 is LGHNA and CDR2 is YNFKEQ. Trimming cost V 4 bases and J 10 bases, with 17 bases left between them. This CDR3 spans 15 amino acids. The CDR3 region has the DNA TGTGCCAGCAGCCCTATGGGAGTAGCGGGGTCACCCCTCCACTTT. This translates into CASSPMGVAGSPLHF.

The sample holds a few counts of this clone. The chain uses TRBV7-8 and TRBJ1-2; D unclear. CDR3 length: 13 amino acids. Between the trimmed V and J ends, which lost 6 bases and 4 bases, there was a span of 12 bases. Germline values: CDR1 SGHVS, CDR2 FQNEAQ. The CDR3 DNA reads TGTGCCAGCAGTCGGGATTTGGGCTATGGCTACACCTTC. It encodes CASSRDLGYGYTF.

The chain recombines TRBV10-1 with TRBJ2-2, with 7 bases matching TRBD1. V dropped 5 bases and J dropped 2; count of bases not matched to a gene: 5. The CDR3 is 15 residues long. CDR1 is WNHNN, CDR2 SYGVQD, per germline (reference sequence). CDR3 sequence (DNA): TGCGCCAGCAGTTCCGGGACAGCTAACACCGGGGAGCTGTTTTTT. Amino acid sequence: CASSSGTANTGELFF.

The CDR3 sequence is CASSNRALLIYEQYF. CDR3 coding DNA: TGTGCCAGCAGCAACAGGGCCCTGTTGATCTACGAGCAGTACTTC. The genes are TRBV27 and TRBJ2-7, with D perhaps matching TRBD1 (6 bases). This CDR3 contains 15 residues. V lost 6 bases and J lost 3, with 18 bases in between. CDR1 is MNHEY and CDR2 is SMNVEV in the germline V gene (reference sequence).